The next 9 T cell receptor beta chains were all read from a single sample in a study of cytomegalovirus exposure and HLA in healthy donors. The PCR ran on 60 Vbeta and 13 Jbeta primers. TCRdb keeps only in-frame clones here, not all; method: immunoSEQ multiplex PCR. This sample has about 180,000 clones; around four fifths occur once, and the top ten carry around 3.4%. The specimen sequenced was PBMCs. The origin of the receptors is a woman between 55 and 75 years old in good health and CMV-seropositive.

V is TRBV2 and J is TRBJ2-7; tentatively, D is TRBD1 (8 bases). The CDR3 has 15 residues. V was clipped by 8 bases and J by 3 bases, with 20 bases between them. CDR1 is SNHLY, CDR2 FYNNEI, per germline. In DNA, the CDR3 is TGTGCCAGCCTAGCGGACAGGGTCAACAACTACGAGCAGTACTTC. This encodes CASLADRVNNYEQYF. Full variable domain (rest looked up from reference TRBV2 and TRBJ2-7): EPEVTQTPSHQVTQMGQEVILRCVPISNHLYFYWYRQILGQKVEFLVSFYNNEISEKSEIFDDQFSVERPDGSNFTLKIRSTKLEDSAMYFCASLADRVNNYEQYFGPGTRLTVT.

This clone has just a few counts. V usage is TRBV4-3 and J usage is TRBJ2-3, with D possibly TRBD2 on 6 matching bases. The CDR3 runs 15 residues. Trimming pared 1 base from V and 2 bases from J, leaving 10 bases between. Germline CDR1 is LGHNA and CDR2 is YSLEER. The CDR3 DNA sequence: TGCGCCAGCAGCCAAGGAAGCGGGCCCACAGATACGCAGTATTTT. Protein: CASSQGSGPTDTQYF.

This chain joins TRBV2 and TRBJ2-7; 8 nucleotides align to TRBD1. V shed 6 bases and J 0 bases; nucleotides not matched to a gene: 4. The CDR3 spans 14 residues. Germline V gene data show CDR1 as SNHLY and CDR2 as FYNNEI. The CDR3 sequence: CASRSRGHSYEQYF. The CDR3 nucleotides are TGTGCCAGCAGGTCCAGGGGGCACTCCTACGAGCAGTACTTC.

This clone has just one count. The chain has TRBV5-6 and TRBJ1-2, with D possibly matching TRBD1 (5 bases). CDR1 is SGHDT, CDR2 YYEEEE, per germline. V gave up 0 bases and J gave up 4 bases, with 10 bases separating them. This CDR3 has 14 residues. CDR3 DNA: TGTGCCAGCAGCTTGGCTTTAGACAGCTATGGCTACACCTTC. It specifies CASSLALDSYGYTF.

The chain joins TRBV7-9 to TRBJ2-7; perhaps TRBD1 as D (9 bases). Germline loops: CDR1 SEHNR, CDR2 FQNEAQ (reference sequence). The V gene lost 3 bases and the J gene lost 2 bases, with 20 bases spanning the gap. The CDR3 is made up of 17 amino acids. The CDR3 nucleotides read TGTGCCAGCAGCTTGGACCGCGGGGGGACAGGGCCCTACGAGCAGTACTTC. This encodes CASSLDRGGTGPYEQYF.

This chain uses TRBV4-2 with TRBJ2-7; TRBD2 aligns across 12 bases. This CDR3 is built from 18 residues. Unmatched junction bases numbered 11, after V lost 2 bases and J lost 3 bases. The V gene's germline CDR1 is LGHNA and CDR2 YNFKEQ. The CDR3 loop is CASSQNTRLAGDSYEQYF. CDR3 nucleotide sequence: TGTGCCAGCAGCCAAAACACCCGACTAGCGGGAGATAGCTACGAGCAGTACTTC.

The chain couples TRBV6-6 to TRBJ1-6, with 10 bases identical to TRBD1. This CDR3 spans 14 amino acids. The germline V gene has CDR1 MNHNY and CDR2 SVGAGI (reference sequence). The V and J ends lost 8 bases and 8 bases, in that order; junction bases with no gene match: 6. CDR3 sequence: CASRRDRGDSPLHF. The CDR3 coding sequence is TGTGCCAGCCGAAGGGACAGGGGAGATTCACCCCTCCACTTT.

The chain is built from TRBV7-2 and TRBJ2-7, with 8 bases lining up with TRBD2. The V segment lost 6 bases and the J segment 1 base; nucleotides outside the gene matches: 14. This CDR3 has 17 residues. Germline assignment: CDR1 SGHTA and CDR2 FQGNSA. The CDR3 reads CASSYGGGSGASYEQYF. CDR3 nucleotides: TGTGCCAGCAGTTATGGGGGAGGTAGCGGGGCTTCCTACGAGCAGTACTTC. The full variable domain, completed using reference TRBV7-2 and TRBJ2-7, is GAGVSQSPSNKVTEKGKDVELRCDPISGHTALYWYRQSLGQGLEFLIYFQGNSAPDKSGLPSDRFSAERTGGSVSTLTIQRTQQEDSAVYLCASSYGGGSGASYEQYFGPGTRLTVT.

This chain connects TRBV28 to TRBJ1-2; D remains ambiguous. CDR3 length: 13 amino acids. V dropped 5 bases and J dropped 1 base, with 8 bases sitting between them. Germline V gene data show CDR1 as MDHEN and CDR2 as SYDVKM. The CDR3, as DNA: TGTGCCAGCAGTACACAGTATAACTATGGCTACACCTTC. Translated: CASSTQYNYGYTF.